The clone carrying this T cell receptor beta chain is a singleton in its sample. As yet, its antigen is unknown. This specimen comes from a study of post-analysis software for immune sequencing data. General study findings and limits: There were about 5 TRBV segments more frequent in patients than controls, and TRBV5-6, TRBV5-1 and TRBV20-1 were among them.

The CDR3 has 16 residues. Germline V lookup: CDR1 SGHRS, CDR2 YFSETQ. V lost 3 bases, J lost 6 bases, and 20 bases lay in between. Unique molecular identifiers were present in the TCR beta cDNA libraries. TCRdb itself ran the PCR reads through MiXCR, one entry per CDR3 protein. Altogether about 770,000 distinct CDR3 sequences are present, just over 45% being singletons, with the ten largest covering roughly 4.4%. This TCR was sampled from a girl aged 10-17 years with multiple sclerosis. The sample was blood. The chain joins TRBV5-1 to TRBJ2-3, with D perhaps TRBD2 (6 bases). Here the CDR3 reads CASSWVGGGSGDTQYF. The CDR3 DNA is TGCGCCAGCAGCTGGGTCGGGGGAGGATCGGGCGATACGCAGTATTTT.